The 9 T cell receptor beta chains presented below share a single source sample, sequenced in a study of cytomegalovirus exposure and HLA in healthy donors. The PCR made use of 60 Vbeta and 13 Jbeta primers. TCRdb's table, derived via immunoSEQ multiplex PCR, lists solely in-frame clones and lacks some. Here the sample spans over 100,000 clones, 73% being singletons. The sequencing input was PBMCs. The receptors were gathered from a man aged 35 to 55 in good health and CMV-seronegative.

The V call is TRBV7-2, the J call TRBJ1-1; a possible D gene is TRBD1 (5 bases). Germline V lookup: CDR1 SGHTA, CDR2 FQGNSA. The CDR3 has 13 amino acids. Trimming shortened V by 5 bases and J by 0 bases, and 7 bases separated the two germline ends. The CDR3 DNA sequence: TGTGCCAGCAGCGACAGCATGAACACTGAAGCTTTCTTT. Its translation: CASSDSMNTEAFF.

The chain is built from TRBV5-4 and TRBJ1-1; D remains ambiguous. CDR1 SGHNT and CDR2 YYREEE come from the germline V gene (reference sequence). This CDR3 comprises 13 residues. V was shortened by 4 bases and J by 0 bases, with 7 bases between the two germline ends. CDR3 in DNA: TGTGCCAGCAGCACTGAACTGAACACTGAAGCTTTCTTT. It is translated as CASSTELNTEAFF.

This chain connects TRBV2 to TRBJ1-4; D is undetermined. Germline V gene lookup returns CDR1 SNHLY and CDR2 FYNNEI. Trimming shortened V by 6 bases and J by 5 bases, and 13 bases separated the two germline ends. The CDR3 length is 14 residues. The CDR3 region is CASRAVQSNEKLFF. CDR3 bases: TGTGCCAGCAGAGCGGTACAGAGCAATGAAAAACTGTTTTTT. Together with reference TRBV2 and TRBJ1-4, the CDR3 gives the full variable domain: EPEVTQTPSHQVTQMGQEVILRCVPISNHLYFYWYRQILGQKVEFLVSFYNNEISEKSEIFDDQFSVERPDGSNFTLKIRSTKLEDSAMYFCASRAVQSNEKLFFGSGTQLSVL.

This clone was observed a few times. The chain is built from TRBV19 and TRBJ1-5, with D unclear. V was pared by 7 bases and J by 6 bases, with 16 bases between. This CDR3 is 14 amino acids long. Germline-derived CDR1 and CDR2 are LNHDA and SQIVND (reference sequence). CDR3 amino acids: CASTLRGGSQPQHF. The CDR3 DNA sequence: TGTGCCAGTACCCTCCGGGGAGGGAGTCAGCCCCAGCATTTT. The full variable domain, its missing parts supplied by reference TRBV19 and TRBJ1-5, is DGGITQSPKYLFRKEGQNVTLSCEQNLNHDAMYWYRQDPGQGLRLIYYSQIVNDFQKGDIAEGYSVSREKKESFPLTVTSAQKNPTAFYLCASTLRGGSQPQHFGDGTRLSIL.

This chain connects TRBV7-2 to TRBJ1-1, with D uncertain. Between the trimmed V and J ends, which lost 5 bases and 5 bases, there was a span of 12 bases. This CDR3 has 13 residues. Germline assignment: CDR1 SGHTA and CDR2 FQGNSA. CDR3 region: CASSPTAGTEAFF. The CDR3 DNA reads TGTGCCAGCAGCCCAACCGCGGGGACTGAAGCTTTCTTT.

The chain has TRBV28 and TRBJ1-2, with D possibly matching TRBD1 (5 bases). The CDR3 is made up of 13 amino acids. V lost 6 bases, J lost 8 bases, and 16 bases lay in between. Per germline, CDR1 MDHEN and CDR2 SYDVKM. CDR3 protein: CASSQFGGAGYTF. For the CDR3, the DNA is TGTGCCAGCAGCCAATTCGGGGGAGCCGGCTACACCTTC.

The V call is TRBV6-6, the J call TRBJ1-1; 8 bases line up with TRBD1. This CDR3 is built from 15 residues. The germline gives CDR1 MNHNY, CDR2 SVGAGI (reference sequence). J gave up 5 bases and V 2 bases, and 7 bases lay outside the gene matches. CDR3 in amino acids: CASSYGNRGGTEAFF. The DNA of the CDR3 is TGTGCCAGCAGTTACGGAAACAGGGGGGGAACTGAAGCTTTCTTT.

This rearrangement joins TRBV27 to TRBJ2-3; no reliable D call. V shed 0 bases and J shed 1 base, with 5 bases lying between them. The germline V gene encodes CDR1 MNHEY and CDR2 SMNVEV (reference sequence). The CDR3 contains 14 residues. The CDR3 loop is CASSLSTGTDTQYF. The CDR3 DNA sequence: TGTGCCAGCAGTTTATCTACAGGCACAGATACGCAGTATTTT.

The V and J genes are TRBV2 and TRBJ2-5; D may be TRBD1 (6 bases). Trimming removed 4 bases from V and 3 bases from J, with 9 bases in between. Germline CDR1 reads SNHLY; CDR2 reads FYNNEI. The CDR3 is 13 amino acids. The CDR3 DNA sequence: TGTGCCAGCAGTGCCTACAGGGAAGAGACCCAGTACTTC. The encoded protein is CASSAYREETQYF.